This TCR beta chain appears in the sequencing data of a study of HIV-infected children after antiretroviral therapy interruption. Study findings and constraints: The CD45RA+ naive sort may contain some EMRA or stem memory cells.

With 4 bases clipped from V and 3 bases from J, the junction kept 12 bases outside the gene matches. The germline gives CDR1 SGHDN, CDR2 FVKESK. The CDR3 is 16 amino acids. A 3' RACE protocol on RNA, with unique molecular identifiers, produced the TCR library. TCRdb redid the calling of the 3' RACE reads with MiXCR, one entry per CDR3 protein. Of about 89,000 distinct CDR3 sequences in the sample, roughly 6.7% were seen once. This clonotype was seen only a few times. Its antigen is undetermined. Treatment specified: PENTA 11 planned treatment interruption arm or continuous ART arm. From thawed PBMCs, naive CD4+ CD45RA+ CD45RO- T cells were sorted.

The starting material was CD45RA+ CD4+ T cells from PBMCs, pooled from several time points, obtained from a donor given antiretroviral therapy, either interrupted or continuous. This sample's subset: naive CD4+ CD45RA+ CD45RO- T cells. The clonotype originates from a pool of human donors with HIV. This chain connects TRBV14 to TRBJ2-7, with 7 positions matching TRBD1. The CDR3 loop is CASSLYTGTANYEQYF. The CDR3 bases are TGTGCCAGCAGCCTTTACACCGGGACAGCAAACTACGAGCAGTACTTC.